This TCR beta chain comes out of a study of blood T cell repertoires in COVID-19. Profiled with immunoSEQ multiplex PCR; TCRdb holds only in-frame clones, not every one. Of some 210,000 clones detected, approximately 78% appear once; the ten largest clones hold nearly 9.5%. In terms of age and location, participants ranged from roughly 18 to 100 years and lived in roughly 22 US areas. Germline lookup yields CDR1 KGHDR and CDR2 SFDVKD. V lost 5 bases to trimming and J lost 7 bases; unmatched junction nucleotides: 9. This CDR3 spans 14 amino acids. The chain uses TRBV24-1 and TRBJ1-2; 7 nucleotides align to TRBD1. Sequenced: PBMCs or T cells enriched from blood (not recorded which). The receptor was derived from a man aged 35 to 55 who had recovered from COVID-19. The chain's CDR3 is CATSGLGQASGYTF. In DNA form, the CDR3 reads TGTGCCACCAGTGGGCTCGGACAGGCCTCTGGCTACACCTTC.